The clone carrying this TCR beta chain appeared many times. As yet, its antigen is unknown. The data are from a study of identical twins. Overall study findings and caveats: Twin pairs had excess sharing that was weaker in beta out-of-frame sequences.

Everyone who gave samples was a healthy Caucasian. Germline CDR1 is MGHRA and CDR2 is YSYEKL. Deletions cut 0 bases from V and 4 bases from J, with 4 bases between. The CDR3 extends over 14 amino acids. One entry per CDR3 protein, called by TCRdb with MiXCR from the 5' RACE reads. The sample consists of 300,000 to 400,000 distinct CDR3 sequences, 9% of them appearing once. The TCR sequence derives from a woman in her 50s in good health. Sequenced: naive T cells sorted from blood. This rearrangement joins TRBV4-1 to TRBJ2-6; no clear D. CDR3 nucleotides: TGCGCCAGCAGCCAAGATACCGGGGCCAACGTCCTGACTTTC. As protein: CASSQDTGANVLTF.